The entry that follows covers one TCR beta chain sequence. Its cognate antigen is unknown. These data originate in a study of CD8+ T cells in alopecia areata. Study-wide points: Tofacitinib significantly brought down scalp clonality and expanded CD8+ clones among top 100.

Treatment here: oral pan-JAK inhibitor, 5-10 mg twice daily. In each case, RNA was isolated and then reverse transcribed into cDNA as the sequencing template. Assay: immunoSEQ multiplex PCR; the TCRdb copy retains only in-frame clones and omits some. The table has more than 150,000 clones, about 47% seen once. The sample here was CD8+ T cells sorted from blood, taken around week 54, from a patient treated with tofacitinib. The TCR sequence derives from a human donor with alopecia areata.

CDR3 residues: CAISHGTEKLFF. In DNA, the CDR3 is TGTGCCATCAGCCACGGGACGGAAAAACTGTTTTTT. The rearrangement uses TRBV10-3 and TRBJ1-4; the D gene is possibly TRBD1 (5 bases). Trimming cost V 6 bases and J 8 bases, with 10 bases left between them. CDR3 length equals 12 residues. The germline gives CDR1 ENHRY, CDR2 SYGVKD.